Listed below are T cell receptor beta chains from one sample, sequenced in a study of cytomegalovirus exposure and HLA in healthy donors. Repertoires were generated with immunoSEQ multiplex PCR, while TCRdb's copy carries only in-frame clones and drops some. Of some 140,000 clones detected, about four fifths appear once; the ten largest clones hold about 2.8%. The material sequenced was PBMCs. All receptors come from a man between 18 and 35 years old in good health and CMV-seronegative. Both conserved end residues are part of each CDR3. The size of a clone is reported for some rows only, either as once, few or many, or as a class for expanded clones.

J: TRBJ2-1
V: TRBV5-1
size: NA
CDR3: CASSLGDRDNEQFF

J: TRBJ2-2
V: TRBV4-1
size: NA
CDR3: CASSQEWGLAGGPDTGELFF

J: TRBJ2-1
V: TRBV27
size: NA
CDR3: CASSLEGQGIYNEQFF

J: TRBJ2-7
V: TRBV19
size: NA
CDR3: CASSIGTAVLYEQYF

J: TRBJ2-7
V: TRBV2
size: NA
CDR3: CASSAVYEQYF

J: TRBJ1-1
V: TRBV6-6
size: few
CDR3: CASSQGRAFF

J: TRBJ1-5
V: TRBV2
size: NA
CDR3: CASKDRGNRDQPQHF

J: TRBJ1-3
V: TRBV5-1
size: NA
CDR3: CASSPRADSGNTIYF

J: TRBJ2-6
V: TRBV9
size: NA
CDR3: CASSVDRFSGANVLTF

J: TRBJ2-3
V: TRBV2
size: few
CDR3: CASSTGLAGGTDTQYF

J: TRBJ1-1
V: TRBV19
size: NA
CDR3: CASSMIQGTEAFF

J: TRBJ1-1
V: TRBV6-6
size: NA
CDR3: CASTNGVLGTEAFF

J: TRBJ2-2
V: TRBV25-1
size: NA
CDR3: CASSGRTGGWDTGELFF

J: TRBJ1-2
V: TRBV5-1
size: once
CDR3: CASSLAGQGGYGYTF

J: TRBJ2-7
V: TRBV30
size: NA
CDR3: CAWSLMTGIIYEQYF

J: TRBJ2-6
V: TRBV5-1
size: once
CDR3: CASSSSETRISGANGLTF

J: TRBJ2-7
V: TRBV4-2
size: NA
CDR3: CASSQEGLTGYEQYF

J: TRBJ2-7
V: TRBV7-2
size: NA
CDR3: CASSPGEGFYEQYF

J: TRBJ1-2
V: TRBV9
size: NA
CDR3: CASSVGPNSYGYTF

J: TRBJ1-2
V: TRBV2
size: once
CDR3: CASSDGQGENGYTF

J: TRBJ1-2
V: TRBV10-3
size: NA
CDR3: CAIRDNDRLNYGYTF

J: TRBJ2-2
V: TRBV19
size: NA
CDR3: CASRTSGGVNTGELFF

J: TRBJ1-1
V: TRBV4-1
size: NA
CDR3: CASSHTPTGQNIEAFF

J: TRBJ1-2
V: TRBV5-4
size: NA
CDR3: CASSLTGNGYTF

J: TRBJ2-1
V: TRBV5-6
size: NA
CDR3: CASSSTGGNEQFF

J: TRBJ1-1
V: TRBV6-1
size: NA
CDR3: CASKEYHLYHTEAFF

J: TRBJ2-3
V: TRBV6-5
size: NA
CDR3: CASSYSGGRADTQYF

J: TRBJ2-3
V: TRBV5-6
size: once
CDR3: CASSRRGSDTQYF

J: TRBJ1-4
V: TRBV19
size: NA
CDR3: CASSPRTGVETNEKLFF

J: TRBJ1-1
V: TRBV29-1
size: NA
CDR3: CSVRDEVTGTKNTEAFF

J: TRBJ1-1
V: TRBV28
size: NA
CDR3: CASSSPGTAEAFF

J: TRBJ1-4
V: TRBV7-9
size: NA
CDR3: CASSQTGGTEKLFF

J: TRBJ1-5
V: TRBV19
size: NA
CDR3: CASSQALGTVTYQPQHF

J: TRBJ2-7
V: TRBV9
size: NA
CDR3: CASSVAPRDRGSLSYEQYF

J: TRBJ2-4
V: TRBV6-1
size: NA
CDR3: CASSEASGGFDSQYF

J: TRBJ1-6
V: TRBV4-1
size: NA
CDR3: CASSQGQGARNSPLHF

J: TRBJ2-5
V: TRBV11-2
size: few
CDR3: CASSLYGTGTQETQYF

J: TRBJ1-2
V: TRBV6-5
size: NA
CDR3: CASSTTGLYGYTF

J: TRBJ2-7
V: TRBV4-1
size: NA
CDR3: CASSQAKSGTGRNWNSYEQYF

J: TRBJ2-3
V: TRBV11-3
size: NA
CDR3: CASSLVPADTQYF